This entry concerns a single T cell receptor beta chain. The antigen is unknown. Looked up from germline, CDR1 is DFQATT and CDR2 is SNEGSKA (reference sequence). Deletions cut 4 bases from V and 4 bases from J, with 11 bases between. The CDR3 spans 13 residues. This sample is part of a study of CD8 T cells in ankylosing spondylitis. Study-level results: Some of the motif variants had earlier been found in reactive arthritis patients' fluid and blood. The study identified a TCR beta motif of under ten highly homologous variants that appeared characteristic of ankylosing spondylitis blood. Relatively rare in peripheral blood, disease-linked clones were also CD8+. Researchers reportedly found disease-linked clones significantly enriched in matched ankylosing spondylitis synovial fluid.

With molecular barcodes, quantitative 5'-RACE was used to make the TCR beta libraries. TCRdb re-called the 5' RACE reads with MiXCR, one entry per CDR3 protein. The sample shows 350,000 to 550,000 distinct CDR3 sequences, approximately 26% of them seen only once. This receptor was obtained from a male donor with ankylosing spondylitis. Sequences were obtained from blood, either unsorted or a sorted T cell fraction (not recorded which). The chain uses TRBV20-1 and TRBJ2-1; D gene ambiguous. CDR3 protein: CSAKPSVYNEQFF. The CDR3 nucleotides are TGCAGTGCTAAGCCAAGCGTATACAATGAGCAGTTCTTC.